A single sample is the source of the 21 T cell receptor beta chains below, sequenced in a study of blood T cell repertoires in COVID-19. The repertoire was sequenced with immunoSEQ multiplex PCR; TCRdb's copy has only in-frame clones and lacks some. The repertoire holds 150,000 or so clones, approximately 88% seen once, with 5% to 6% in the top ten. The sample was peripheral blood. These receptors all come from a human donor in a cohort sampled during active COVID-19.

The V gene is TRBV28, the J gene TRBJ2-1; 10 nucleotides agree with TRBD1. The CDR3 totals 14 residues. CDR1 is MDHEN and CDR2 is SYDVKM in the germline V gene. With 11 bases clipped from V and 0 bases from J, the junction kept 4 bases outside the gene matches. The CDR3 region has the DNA TGTGCCGCCCGGACAGGGGGCTCCTACAATGAGCAGTTCTTC. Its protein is CAARTGGSYNEQFF.

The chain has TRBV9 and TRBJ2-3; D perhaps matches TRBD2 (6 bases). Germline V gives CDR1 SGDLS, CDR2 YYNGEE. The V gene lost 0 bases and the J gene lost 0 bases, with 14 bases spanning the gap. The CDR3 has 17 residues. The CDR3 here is CASSVDRRAPSTDTQYF. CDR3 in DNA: TGTGCCAGCAGCGTAGACAGGAGGGCCCCTAGCACAGATACGCAGTATTTT.

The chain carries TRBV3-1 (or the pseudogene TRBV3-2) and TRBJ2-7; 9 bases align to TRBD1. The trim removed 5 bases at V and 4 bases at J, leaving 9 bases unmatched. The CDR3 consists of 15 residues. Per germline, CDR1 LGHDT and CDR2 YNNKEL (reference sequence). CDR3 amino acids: CASSFVGTGLYEQYF. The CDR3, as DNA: TGTGCCAGCAGCTTTGTCGGGACAGGGCTGTACGAGCAGTACTTC.

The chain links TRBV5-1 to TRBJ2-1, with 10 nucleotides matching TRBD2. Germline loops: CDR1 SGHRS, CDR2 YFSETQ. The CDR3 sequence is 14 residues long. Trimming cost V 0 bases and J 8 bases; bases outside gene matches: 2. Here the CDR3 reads CASSLVLAGDEQFF. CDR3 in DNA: TGCGCCAGCAGCTTGGTTCTAGCGGGGGATGAGCAGTTCTTC. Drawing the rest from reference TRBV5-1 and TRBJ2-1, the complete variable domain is KAGVTQTPRYLIKTRGQQVTLSCSPISGHRSVSWYQQTPGQGLQFLFEYFSETQRNKGNFPGRFSGRQFSNSRSEMNVSTLELGDSALYLCASSLVLAGDEQFFGPGTRLTVL.

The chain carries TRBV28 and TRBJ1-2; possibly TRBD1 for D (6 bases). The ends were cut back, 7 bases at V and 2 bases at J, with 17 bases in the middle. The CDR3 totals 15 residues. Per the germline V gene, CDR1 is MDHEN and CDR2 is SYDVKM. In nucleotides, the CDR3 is TGTGCCAGCACCGGGACAAAGCTTTCAAACTATGGCTACACCTTC. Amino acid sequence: CASTGTKLSNYGYTF.

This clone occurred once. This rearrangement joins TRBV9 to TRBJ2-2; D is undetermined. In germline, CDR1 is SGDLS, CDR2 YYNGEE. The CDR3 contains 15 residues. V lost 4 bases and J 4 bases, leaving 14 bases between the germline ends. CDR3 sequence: CASSPRSPGTGELFF. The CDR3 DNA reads TGTGCCAGCAGCCCCCGCTCTCCGGGCACCGGGGAGCTGTTTTTT.

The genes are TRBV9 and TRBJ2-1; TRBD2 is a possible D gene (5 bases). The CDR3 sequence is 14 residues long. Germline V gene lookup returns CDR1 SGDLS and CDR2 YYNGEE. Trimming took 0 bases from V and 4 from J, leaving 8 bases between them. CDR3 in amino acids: CASSVDSGYNEQFF. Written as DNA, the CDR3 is TGTGCCAGCAGCGTAGACTCGGGGTACAATGAGCAGTTCTTC.

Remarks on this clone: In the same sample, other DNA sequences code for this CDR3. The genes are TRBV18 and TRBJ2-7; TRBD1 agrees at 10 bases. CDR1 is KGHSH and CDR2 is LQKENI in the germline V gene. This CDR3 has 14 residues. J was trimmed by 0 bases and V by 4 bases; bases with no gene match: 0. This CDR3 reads CASSRDRGSYEQYF. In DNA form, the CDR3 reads TGTGCCAGCTCACGGGACAGGGGCTCCTACGAGCAGTACTTC.

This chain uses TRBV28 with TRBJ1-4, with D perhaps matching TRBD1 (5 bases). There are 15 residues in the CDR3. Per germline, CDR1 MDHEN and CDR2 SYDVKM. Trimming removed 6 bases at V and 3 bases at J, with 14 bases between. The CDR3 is CASRPTGESNEKLFF. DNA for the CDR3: TGTGCCAGCAGGCCCACGGGGGAATCTAATGAAAAACTGTTTTTT.

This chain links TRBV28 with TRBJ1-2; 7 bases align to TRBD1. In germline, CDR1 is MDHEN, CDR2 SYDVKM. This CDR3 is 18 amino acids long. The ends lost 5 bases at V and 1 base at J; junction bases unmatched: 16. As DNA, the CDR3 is TGTGCCAGCAGTCCCCCTCAGACAGGGCCCTTACTTAACTATGGCTACACCTTC. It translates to CASSPPQTGPLLNYGYTF.

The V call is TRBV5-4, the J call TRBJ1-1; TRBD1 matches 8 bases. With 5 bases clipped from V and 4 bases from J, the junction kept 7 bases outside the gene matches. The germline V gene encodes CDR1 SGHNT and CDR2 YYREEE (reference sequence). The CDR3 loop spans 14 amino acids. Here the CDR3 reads CASSSGQGGTEAFF. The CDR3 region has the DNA TGTGCCAGCAGTTCTGGACAGGGTGGCACTGAAGCTTTCTTT.

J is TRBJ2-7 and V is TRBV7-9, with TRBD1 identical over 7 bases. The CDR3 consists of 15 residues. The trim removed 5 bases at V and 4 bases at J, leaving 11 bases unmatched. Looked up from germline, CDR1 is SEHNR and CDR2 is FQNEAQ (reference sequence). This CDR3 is CASSPAETGWYEQYF. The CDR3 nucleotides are TGTGCCAGCAGCCCCGCCGAGACAGGGTGGTACGAGCAGTACTTC.

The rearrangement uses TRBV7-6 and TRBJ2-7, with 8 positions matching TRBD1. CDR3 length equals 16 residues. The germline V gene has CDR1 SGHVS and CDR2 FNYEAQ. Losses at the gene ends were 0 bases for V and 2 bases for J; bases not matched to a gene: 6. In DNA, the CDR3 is TGTGCCAGCAGCTTAGCTCGGACAGGGATCCCCTACGAGCAGTACTTC. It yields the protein CASSLARTGIPYEQYF. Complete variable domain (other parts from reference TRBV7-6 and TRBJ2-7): GAGVSQSPRYKVTKRGQDVALRCDPISGHVSLYWYRQALGQGPEFLTYFNYEAQQDKSGLPNDRFSAERPEGSISTLTIQRTEQRDSAMYRCASSLARTGIPYEQYFGPGTRLTVT.

For the CDR3, the DNA is TGTGCCAGCAGCGTAGGGGGCTCCTCTGGGGCCAACGTCCTGACTTTC. This translates into CASSVGGSSGANVLTF. V is TRBV9 and J is TRBJ2-6; D is possibly TRBD1 (5 bases). This CDR3 is built from 16 residues. Trimming took 0 bases from V and 0 from J, leaving 7 bases between them. CDR1 and CDR2 from the germline V gene are SGDLS and YYNGEE.

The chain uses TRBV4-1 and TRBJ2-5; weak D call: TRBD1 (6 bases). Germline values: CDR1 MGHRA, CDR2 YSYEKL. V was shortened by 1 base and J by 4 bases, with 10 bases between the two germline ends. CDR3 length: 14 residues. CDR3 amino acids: CASSQVDRRETQYF. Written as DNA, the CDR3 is TGCGCCAGCAGCCAAGTAGACAGGCGAGAGACCCAGTACTTC.

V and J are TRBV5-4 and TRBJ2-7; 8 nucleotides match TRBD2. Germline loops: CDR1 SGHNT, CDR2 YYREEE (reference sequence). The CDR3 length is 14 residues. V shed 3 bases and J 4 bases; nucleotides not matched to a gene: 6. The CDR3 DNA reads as TGTGCCAGCAGCTGGGCAGGCGGGGGGTACGAGCAGTACTTC. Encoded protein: CASSWAGGGYEQYF.

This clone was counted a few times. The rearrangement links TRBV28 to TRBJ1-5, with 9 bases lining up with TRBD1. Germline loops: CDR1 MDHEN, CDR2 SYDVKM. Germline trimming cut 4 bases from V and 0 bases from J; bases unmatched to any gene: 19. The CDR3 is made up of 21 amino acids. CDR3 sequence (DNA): TGTGCCAGCAGTTCCCGCCGTGGACAGGGGAATGGAAGAGGTAGCAATCAGCCCCAGCATTTT. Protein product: CASSSRRGQGNGRGSNQPQHF.

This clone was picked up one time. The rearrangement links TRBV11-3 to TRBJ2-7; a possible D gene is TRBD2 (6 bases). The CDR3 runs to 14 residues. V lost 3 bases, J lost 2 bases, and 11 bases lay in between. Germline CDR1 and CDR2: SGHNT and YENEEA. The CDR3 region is CASSFVGGTYEQYF. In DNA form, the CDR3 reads TGTGCCAGCAGCTTTGTCGGCGGGACCTACGAGCAGTACTTC.

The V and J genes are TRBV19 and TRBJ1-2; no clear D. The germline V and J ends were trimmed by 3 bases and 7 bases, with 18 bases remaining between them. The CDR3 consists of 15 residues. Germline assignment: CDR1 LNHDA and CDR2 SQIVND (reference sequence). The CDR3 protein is CASSISAGPLFGYTF. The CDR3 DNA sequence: TGTGCCAGTAGTATTTCTGCAGGCCCATTGTTTGGCTACACCTTC.

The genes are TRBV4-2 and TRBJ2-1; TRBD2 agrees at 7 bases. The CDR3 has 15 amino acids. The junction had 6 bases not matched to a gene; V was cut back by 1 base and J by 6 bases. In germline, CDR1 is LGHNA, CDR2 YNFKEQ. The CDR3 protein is CASSQVTSAVNEQFF. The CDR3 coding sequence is TGTGCCAGCAGCCAAGTCACTAGCGCGGTCAATGAGCAGTTCTTC.

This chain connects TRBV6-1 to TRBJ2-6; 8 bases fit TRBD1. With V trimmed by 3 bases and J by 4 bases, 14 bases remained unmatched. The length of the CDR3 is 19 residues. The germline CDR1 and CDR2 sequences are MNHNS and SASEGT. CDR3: CASSDRQGSYLSGANVLTF. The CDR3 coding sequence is TGTGCCAGCAGTGACCGACAGGGGTCCTACCTCTCGGGGGCCAACGTCCTGACTTTC.